The 26 T cell receptor beta chains below all came from one sample that was sequenced in a study of regulatory T cells in long-lasting Graves disease (dated by TCRdb to the early 2020s). Interpreted using the paper, the time point label stands for: newly diagnosed GD, antithyroid drugs for less than 3 months. For both TCR sequencing and RNA sequencing, RNA was extracted from PBMCs in TRIzol. Libraries came from multiplex PCR. The data were produced on an Illumina HiSeq 4000. CDR3 regions were amplified by Arm-PCR with iRepertoire HTBI primers to construct TCR beta libraries. The public reads were reanalyzed by TCRdb: fastp trimming at Q25, MiXCR alignment, in-frame beta chains only. Each entry is one CDR3 protein sequence, shown with its most common DNA and genes. Within this sample are roughly 500,000 distinct CDR3 sequences, with 12% to 15% of them counted one time only. The ten largest account for more than 15% of the sample.

This sample also appeared in a second study, on T cells in Graves' hyperthyroidism and ophthalmopathy.

The sample in question was peripheral blood mononuclear cells (PBMCs), obtained at new diagnosis, from a patient treated with antithyroid drugs. Every receptor here comes from a woman in her fifties or sixties with Graves disease. Donor details come from another sample of the same person, matched by shared clones.

The chain links TRBV6-1 to TRBJ2-3; TRBD1 matches at 7 bases. The junction had 4 bases not matched to a gene; V was cut back by 5 bases and J by 2 bases. Germline V gene sequence: CDR1 MNHNS, CDR2 SASEGT. The CDR3 contains 14 residues. The CDR3 bases are TGTGCCAGCAGTCCGGACAGGTACACAGATACGCAGTATTTT. It translates to CASSPDRYTDTQYF.

This clonotype was detected ten times or more. This rearrangement joins TRBV12-3 or TRBV12-4 to TRBJ2-1, with D uncertain. This CDR3 spans 14 amino acids. Trimming took off 8 bases at V and 4 bases at J, with 15 bases between the two ends. The CDR3 coding sequence is TGTGCCAGCCATCGGGTGGTGATGTACAATGAGCAGTTCTTC. This gives the protein CASHRVVMYNEQFF.

This clonotype came up a few times. This rearrangement joins TRBV5-1 to TRBJ2-2; 10 nucleotides align to TRBD2. Germline assignment: CDR1 SGHRS and CDR2 YFSETQ. Trimming removed 2 bases from V and 5 bases from J; junction bases left unmatched: 3. The CDR3 has 15 amino acids. CDR3 protein: CASSLPGLATGELFF. The CDR3 DNA reads TGCGCCAGCAGCTTACCGGGACTAGCGACCGGGGAGCTGTTTTTT.

This chain joins TRBV5-6 and TRBJ2-2; 12 nucleotides agree with TRBD2. Germline V gene lookup returns CDR1 SGHDT and CDR2 YYEEEE. The CDR3 has 16 amino acids. Trimming took 6 bases from V and 3 from J; bases not matched to a gene: 6. CDR3 bases: TGTGCCAGCACCATTCTAGCGGGAGGGTACACCGGGGAGCTGTTTTTT. It specifies CASTILAGGYTGELFF.

The chain is built from TRBV2 and TRBJ2-5; D uncertain. V was clipped by 5 bases and J by 3 bases, with 10 bases between them. Germline CDR1 reads SNHLY; CDR2 reads FYNNEI. This CDR3 comprises 13 residues. CDR3 in DNA: TGTGCCAGCAGTTCCCACGGAAAAGAGACCCAGTACTTC. Translated: CASSSHGKETQYF.

This clonotype came up a few times. The rearrangement uses TRBV29-1 and TRBJ1-4; D is unresolved. CDR3 length equals 12 residues. V gave up 4 bases and J gave up 7 bases, with 10 bases separating them. CDR1 is SQVTM, CDR2 ANQGSEA, per germline. In nucleotides, the CDR3 is TGCAGCGTTGCACAAGGTGGTGAAAAACTGTTTTTT. It is translated as CSVAQGGEKLFF.

This clonotype was found a few times. The chain joins TRBV11-2 to TRBJ1-5, with D unresolved. V lost 0 bases to trimming and J lost 6 bases, with 6 bases between them. Per germline, CDR1 SGHAT and CDR2 FQNNGV. The CDR3 runs to 13 residues. Here the CDR3 reads CASSLDPIQPQHF. As DNA, the CDR3 is TGTGCCAGCAGCTTAGACCCAATTCAGCCCCAGCATTTT.

This clonotype has at least ten counts. The chain combines TRBV29-1 with TRBJ2-7; 7 nucleotides match TRBD1. There are 13 residues in the CDR3. The V segment lost 4 bases and the J segment 0 bases; nucleotides outside the gene matches: 3. Germline CDR1 and CDR2: SQVTM and ANQGSEA. DNA for the CDR3: TGCAGCGTTGCCGGGACAGACTCCTACGAGCAGTACTTC. Translating it yields CSVAGTDSYEQYF.

This clonotype appeared a few times. The chain has TRBV30 and TRBJ1-4; D may be TRBD1 (6 bases). The CDR3 consists of 14 residues. V was shortened by 4 bases and J by 7 bases, with 16 bases between the two germline ends. CDR1 is GTSNPN and CDR2 is SVGIG in the germline V gene (reference sequence). The CDR3 DNA is TGTGCCTGGAATCTGGGGGGGCTCGGTGAAAAACTGTTTTTT. It codes for CAWNLGGLGEKLFF.

Many counts were recorded for this clonotype. The chain combines TRBV27 with TRBJ1-1; TRBD1 matches 7 bases. The CDR3 is 16 amino acids. CDR1 and CDR2 from the germline V gene are MNHEY and SMNVEV (reference sequence). V gave up 2 bases and J gave up 6 bases; unmatched junction bases: 12. CDR3 bases: TGTGCCAGCAGTTTAGAGGCCGCGACAGGGTTCGCTGAAGCTTTCTTT. Residues: CASSLEAATGFAEAFF.

This clonotype was counted many times. This chain joins TRBV5-1 and TRBJ1-2; 8 bases fit TRBD1. Germline loops: CDR1 SGHRS, CDR2 YFSETQ. V shed 3 bases and J 3 bases; nucleotides not matched to a gene: 7. This CDR3 has 15 amino acids. This CDR3 is CASSYDRGSHYGYTF. CDR3 DNA sequence: TGCGCCAGCAGCTACGACAGGGGTTCTCACTATGGCTACACCTTC.

V usage is TRBV13 and J usage is TRBJ2-3, with 9 positions matching TRBD2. CDR1 is PRHDT and CDR2 is FYEKMQ in the germline V gene (reference sequence). The length of the CDR3 is 17 residues. V was clipped by 4 bases and J by 4 bases; unmatched bases: 12. CDR3 in amino acids: CASSSMVAGAVPDTQYF. Here the CDR3 DNA reads TGTGCCAGCAGCTCGATGGTAGCGGGAGCGGTCCCAGATACGCAGTATTTT.

This clonotype has ten or more counts. The V call is TRBV11-3, the J call TRBJ2-1; D possibly matches TRBD1 or TRBD2 (5 bases each). The CDR3 loop spans 17 amino acids. Trimming removed 1 base from V and 4 bases from J, with 17 bases in between. CDR1 SGHNT and CDR2 YENEEA come from the germline V gene. The chain's CDR3 is CASSLGSGRGVYNEQFF. CDR3 sequence (DNA): TGTGCCAGCAGCTTAGGTTCAGGGAGAGGGGTTTACAATGAGCAGTTCTTC.

This rearrangement joins TRBV20-1 to TRBJ2-5; 9 bases agree with TRBD2. V gave up 0 bases and J gave up 4 bases; unmatched junction bases: 6. This CDR3 is built from 15 residues. Germline CDR1 DFQATT, CDR2 SNEGSKA (reference sequence). The DNA for the CDR3 is TGCAGTGCTAGAGATAGCGGGAGAAGGCCAGAGACCCAGTACTTC. Protein sequence: CSARDSGRRPETQYF.

This clonotype was counted between two and nine times. This chain links TRBV12-3 or TRBV12-4 with TRBJ2-1; D possibly corresponds to TRBD2 (6 bases). The CDR3 contains 17 residues. Trimming shortened V by 5 bases and J by 0 bases, and 17 bases separated the two germline ends. The chain's CDR3 is CASSPTGTRSSYNEQFF. The CDR3 DNA is TGTGCCAGCAGTCCGACGGGGACTCGAAGCTCCTACAATGAGCAGTTCTTC.

This clonotype showed up many times. CDR3: CASSELDRAEAFF. DNA for the CDR3: TGTGCCAGCAGTGAGTTGGACAGGGCTGAAGCTTTCTTT. This rearrangement joins TRBV2 to TRBJ1-1; 8 nucleotides line up with TRBD1. Unmatched junction bases numbered 3, after V lost 3 bases and J lost 6 bases. Germline loops: CDR1 SNHLY, CDR2 FYNNEI. The CDR3 runs 13 residues.

This clonotype was seen repeatedly, ten times or more. The chain has TRBV6-5 and TRBJ1-1, with D tentatively TRBD1 (6 bases). The CDR3 contains 15 residues. The V gene's germline CDR1 is MNHEY and CDR2 SVGAGI. Between the trimmed V and J ends, which lost 2 bases and 2 bases, there was a span of 12 bases. DNA for the CDR3: TGTGCCAGCAGTTACACCCAGGGGCTAAACACTGAAGCTTTCTTT. The encoded protein is CASSYTQGLNTEAFF.

J is TRBJ2-7 and V is TRBV20-1; D perhaps matches TRBD2 (5 bases). V lost 1 base and J lost 5, with 15 bases in between. Germline values: CDR1 DFQATT, CDR2 SNEGSKA (reference sequence). The CDR3 covers 14 residues. As DNA, the CDR3 is TGCAGTGCTAGAGCCCCGGTCTCCGGGGACGAGCAGTACTTC. Its translation is CSARAPVSGDEQYF.

There are many counts of this clonotype. The chain carries TRBV2 and TRBJ1-1; tentative D call: TRBD1 (5 bases). V lost 7 bases to trimming and J lost 7 bases, with 19 bases between them. The CDR3 consists of 14 residues. Germline V CDR1 and CDR2: SNHLY, FYNNEI. Here the CDR3 DNA reads TGTGCCAGCACTCTTCGGGGCGCAGGGTTTGAAGCTTTCTTT. It encodes CASTLRGAGFEAFF.

The DNA of the CDR3 is TGTGCCAGCAGCCACGGGACTAGCGGGAGAGGGCAGTTCTTC. Its protein is CASSHGTSGRGQFF. The V call is TRBV14, the J call TRBJ2-1, with TRBD2 matching over 14 bases. Germline loops: CDR1 SGHDN, CDR2 FVKESK. The CDR3 is 14 amino acids. V gave up 3 bases and J gave up 12 bases; unmatched junction bases: 4.

This clonotype was recorded many times. A read error may account for a junction end that differs from germline. The chain is built from TRBV5-1 and TRBJ2-7, with D possibly matching TRBD1 (6 bases). Germline loops: CDR1 SGHRS, CDR2 YFSETQ. The length of the CDR3 is 13 residues. This chain's CDR3 is CASSLQGSYEQYF. The CDR3 region has the DNA TGTGCCAGCAGCTTACAGGGCTCCTACGAGCAGTACTTC. Full variable domain (rest looked up from reference TRBV5-1 and TRBJ2-7): KAGVTQTPRYLIKTRGQQVTLSCSPISGHRSVSWYQQTPGQGLQFLFEYFSETQRNKGNFPGRFSGRQFSNSRSEMNVSTLELGDSALYLCASSLQGSYEQYFGPGTRLTVT.

As for this clonotype: The junction and the germline gene differ at one end; a read error may be behind it. The chain links TRBV10-3 to TRBJ2-1, with D tentatively TRBD2 (6 bases). Germline V gene data show CDR1 as ENHRY and CDR2 as SYGVKD. The CDR3 consists of 15 residues. For the CDR3, the DNA is TGTGCCATCAGTGAATGGGGGGAGATTGGTAATGAGCAGTCCTTC. It codes for CAISEWGEIGNEQSF.

This clonotype was counted at least ten times. This chain uses TRBV3-1 with TRBJ2-1; D is unclear. Deletions cut 1 base from V and 13 bases from J, with 20 bases between. The length of the CDR3 is 15 residues. Germline V gene data show CDR1 as LGHDT and CDR2 as YNNKEL (reference sequence). In DNA, the CDR3 is TGTGCCAGCAGCCAAGTCTGGGCTAGAAACGAGTCTCAGTTCTTC. As protein: CASSQVWARNESQFF.

This clonotype showed up many times. The chain uses TRBV24-1 and TRBJ2-1, with D maybe TRBD2 (6 bases). The CDR3 is 14 residues long. Germline V CDR1 and CDR2: KGHDR, SFDVKD. V lost 7 bases and J lost 0, with 9 bases in between. As DNA, the CDR3 is TGTGCCACCAGGGACGGGAGCTCCTACAATGAGCAGTTCTTC. Its translation is CATRDGSSYNEQFF.

This clonotype was recorded a few times. With a much larger clone just one base away, this may be a read error. This chain uses TRBV30 with TRBJ2-1, with 10 bases that match TRBD2. CDR1 is GTSNPN, CDR2 SVGIG, per germline (reference sequence). CDR3 length: 14 amino acids. The J segment lost 5 bases and the V segment lost 8 bases, leaving 9 bases of the junction unmatched. CDR3 sequence: CALASGGGDNEQFF. The CDR3 DNA reads as TGTGCCCTAGCTAGCGGGGGTGGAGACAATGAGCAGTTCTTC.

This CDR3 reads CASSQETSGRSYEQYF. In nucleotides, the CDR3 is TGTGCCAGCAGCCAAGAGACTAGCGGGCGGTCCTACGAGCAGTACTTC. The J gene is TRBJ2-7, the V gene TRBV4-2; 10 nucleotides line up with TRBD2. The germline gives CDR1 LGHNA, CDR2 YNFKEQ. Germline trimming cut 0 bases from V and 1 base from J; bases unmatched to any gene: 3. CDR3 length equals 16 residues.